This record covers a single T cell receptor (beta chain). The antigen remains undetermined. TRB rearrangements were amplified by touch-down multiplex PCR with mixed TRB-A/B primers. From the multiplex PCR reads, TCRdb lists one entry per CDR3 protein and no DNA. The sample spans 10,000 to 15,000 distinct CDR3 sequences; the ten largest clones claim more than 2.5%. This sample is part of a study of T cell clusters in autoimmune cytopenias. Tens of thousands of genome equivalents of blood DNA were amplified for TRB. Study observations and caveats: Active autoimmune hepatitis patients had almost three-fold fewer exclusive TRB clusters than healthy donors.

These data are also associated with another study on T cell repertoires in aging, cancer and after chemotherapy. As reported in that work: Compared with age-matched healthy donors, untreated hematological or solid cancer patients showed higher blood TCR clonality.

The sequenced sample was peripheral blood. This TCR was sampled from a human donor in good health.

The CDR3 loop is CASSDFGGRDTEAFF. The chain employs TRBV27 and TRBJ1-1; the TCRdb call, TRBD1, lacks DNA for checking. The CDR3 consists of 15 residues. The germline V gene has CDR1 MNHEY and CDR2 SMNVEV (reference sequence).